Below, one T cell receptor (beta chain) is given with its context. Its antigen remains unknown. The sample originates from a study of cytomegalovirus exposure and HLA in healthy donors. Regarding the study as a whole: Links to common viral pathogens appeared, in a later analysis, for several of the most significant clusters. Cytomegalovirus status was reportedly diagnosed by the classifier with high specificity and sensitivity. The study labeled 164 TCR beta chains cytomegalovirus-associated.

It was with 60 Vbeta and 13 Jbeta primers that the PCR ran. Repertoires were generated with immunoSEQ multiplex PCR, while TCRdb's copy carries only in-frame clones and drops some. This table has 85,000 to 100,000 clones, about four fifths appearing once. Germline CDR1 and CDR2: SNHLY and FYNNEI. The CDR3 totals 15 residues. V lost 0 bases and J lost 3, with 9 bases in between. At the time of sampling, donors were nominally healthy, though unrecorded immune exposures were likely. The source material was PBMCs. The gene calls are TRBV2 and TRBJ1-5; unclear D gene. The clonotype was recovered from a male donor in good health and CMV-seropositive. The CDR3 protein is CASSEARGFNQPQHF. In DNA, the CDR3 is TGTGCCAGCAGTGAAGCACGGGGTTTCAATCAGCCCCAGCATTTT.